Reported below is one TCR beta chain. The source of the sample is a study of cytomegalovirus exposure and HLA in healthy donors. PCR was performed using 60 Vbeta and 13 Jbeta primers. As originally analysed: Later work found around 72 million unique TCR beta chains, with 9.5 million to 12 million shared. Data came from immunoSEQ multiplex PCR; TCRdb stores just in-frame clones and leaves some out. The DNA gave D and trimming, while V, J and clone size come from that table. The sample lists more than 110,000 clones; approximately 70% were seen once. The length of the CDR3 is 16 residues. CDR1 is SGHTA, CDR2 FQGNSA, per germline. With V trimmed by 5 bases and J by 4 bases, 12 bases remained unmatched.

The sequencing input was PBMCs. The source is a human donor in good health. The chain carries TRBV7-2 and TRBJ2-3; 7 nucleotides match TRBD2. The CDR3 DNA reads TGTGCCAGCAGCCCCTCGAGGGCGGGAGTCGCAGATACGCAGTATTTT. Translating gives CASSPSRAGVADTQYF.